Detailed here is one T cell receptor beta chain. Its antigen is not known. CDR3 size: 13 residues. The germline CDR1 and CDR2 sequences are SGDLS and YYNGEE. V lost 7 bases to trimming and J lost 0 bases; unmatched junction nucleotides: 3. This entry belongs to a study of circulating and synovial CD4+ cells in juvenile arthritis. Libraries were prepared by immunoSEQ multiplex PCR; TCRdb keeps only in-frame clonotypes and omits some of them. The sample includes 30,000 to 40,000 clones, around 95% of them seen just once. Findings and limits, study-wide: Bulk blood CD4 samples held at least an order of magnitude more or fewer genomes than CPL. Traditional Vbeta family usage analysis missed the pathogenic-like versus bulk difference.

The chain employs TRBV9 and TRBJ1-2, with 7 bases fitting TRBD1. Sequencing was performed on CD4+ T cells from blood. This TCR came from a human donor with juvenile idiopathic arthritis. The CDR3 DNA follows: TGTGCCAGCGCAGGGGGTACTAACTATGGCTACACCTTC. Its translation is CASAGGTNYGYTF.